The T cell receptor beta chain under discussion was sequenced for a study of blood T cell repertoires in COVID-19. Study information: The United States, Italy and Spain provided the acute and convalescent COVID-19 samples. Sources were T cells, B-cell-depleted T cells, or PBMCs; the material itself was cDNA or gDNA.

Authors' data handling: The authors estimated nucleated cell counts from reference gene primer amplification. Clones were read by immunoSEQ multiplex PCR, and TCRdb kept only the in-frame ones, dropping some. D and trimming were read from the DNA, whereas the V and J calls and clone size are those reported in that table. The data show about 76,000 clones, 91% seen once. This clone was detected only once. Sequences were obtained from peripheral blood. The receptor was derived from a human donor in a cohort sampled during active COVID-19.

The CDR3 region has the DNA TGCGCCAGCAGCCGCGGGGCAGGGTCTATCTACAATGAGCAGTTCTTC. It is translated as CASSRGAGSIYNEQFF. The rearrangement uses TRBV4-3 and TRBJ2-1; tentative D call: TRBD2 (6 bases). Trimming took 4 bases from V and 3 from J, leaving 16 bases between them. Germline V CDR1 and CDR2: LGHNA, YSLEER. The CDR3 spans 16 residues.